The 20 T cell receptor beta chains listed next were all sequenced from one sample in a study of siplizumab effects on memory and regulatory T cells. Only in-frame clones appear in the TCRdb table, and some are missing; sequencing was by immunoSEQ multiplex PCR. The sample lists about 87,000 clones; about 90% were seen once. The sequenced sample was CD4+ T cells sorted from blood. These receptors all come from a human donor in good health.

Notes on this clone: Additional DNA sequences in this sample encode the identical CDR3. The CDR3 here is CASSLGGLNTEAFF. Written as DNA, the CDR3 is TGTGCCAGCAGCTTAGGGGGGTTGAACACTGAAGCTTTCTTT. This chain uses TRBV7-9 with TRBJ1-1; D possibly corresponds to TRBD1 (5 bases). V was cut by 1 base and J by 0 bases, with 6 bases left in between. Germline loops: CDR1 SEHNR, CDR2 FQNEAQ (reference sequence). The CDR3 is 14 residues long.

The chain employs TRBV2 and TRBJ2-5; 10 nucleotides agree with TRBD2. Per germline, CDR1 SNHLY and CDR2 FYNNEI. The CDR3 is 14 residues long. V dropped 10 bases and J dropped 1; count of bases not matched to a gene: 6. The CDR3 sequence: CATSTSGRQETQYF. In DNA form, the CDR3 reads TGTGCCACCTCGACTAGCGGGCGCCAAGAGACCCAGTACTTC.

CDR3 amino acids: CASSVPQGAVGEYYGYTF. As DNA, the CDR3 is TGTGCCAGCAGCGTTCCCCAGGGGGCGGTGGGGGAATACTATGGCTACACCTTC. The genes are TRBV9 and TRBJ1-2; 8 bases line up with TRBD1. Germline values: CDR1 SGDLS, CDR2 YYNGEE. V lost 2 bases and J lost 3; bases outside the gene matches: 15. The CDR3 consists of 18 residues.

About this clone itself: Within the sample, other DNA sequences also encode this same CDR3. The V gene is TRBV4-1, the J gene TRBJ2-7, with 10 bases identical to TRBD1. The V segment lost 3 bases and the J segment 7 bases; nucleotides outside the gene matches: 12. Per germline, CDR1 MGHRA and CDR2 YSYEKL. The CDR3 consists of 16 residues. The CDR3 nucleotides are TGCGCCAGCAGCCACTCCCGGACAGGGGGAACGGGGGAGCAGTACTTC. Its translation: CASSHSRTGGTGEQYF.

This clone was counted only a few times. This rearrangement joins TRBV2 to TRBJ1-2; 7 nucleotides line up with TRBD1. The CDR3 extends over 15 amino acids. J was trimmed by 7 bases and V by 2 bases; bases with no gene match: 10. Germline loops: CDR1 SNHLY, CDR2 FYNNEI. In DNA form, the CDR3 reads TGTGCCAGCAGTGAAAGAGGGGGCGCGGTGAGTGGCTACACCTTC. Protein sequence: CASSERGGAVSGYTF.

V and J are TRBV6-6 and TRBJ2-5; D not resolved. The CDR3 has 15 amino acids. V dropped 0 bases and J dropped 1 base, with 9 bases sitting between them. CDR1 and CDR2 from the germline V gene are MNHNY and SVGAGI (reference sequence). CDR3 coding DNA: TGTGCCAGCAGTTACTCGGATTCTACCCAAGAGACCCAGTACTTC. This gives the protein CASSYSDSTQETQYF.

In this sample, this clone turned up a few times. The chain is built from TRBV2 and TRBJ2-3; TRBD2 might be the D (6 bases). Trimming shortened V by 8 bases and J by 1 base, and 13 bases separated the two germline ends. This CDR3 has 14 amino acids. Looked up from germline, CDR1 is SNHLY and CDR2 is FYNNEI. CDR3 amino acids: CASATRVGTDTQYF. CDR3 DNA: TGTGCCAGCGCGACTAGAGTGGGCACAGATACGCAGTATTTT.

The V call is TRBV19, the J call TRBJ1-2, with D possibly matching TRBD1 (6 bases). Germline loops: CDR1 LNHDA, CDR2 SQIVND (reference sequence). V shed 2 bases and J shed 4 bases, with 14 bases lying between them. The CDR3 extends over 15 amino acids. The CDR3 reads CASSISLGGIYGYTF. The CDR3 bases are TGTGCCAGTAGTATATCATTAGGGGGAATCTATGGCTACACCTTC.

This clone was found once. The chain links TRBV5-5 to TRBJ1-5; D not certain. With 0 bases removed from V and 1 base from J, the gap between germline ends came to 8 bases. The CDR3 has 15 residues. Germline V gene lookup returns CDR1 SGHKS and CDR2 YYEKEE (reference sequence). CDR3 protein: CASSLGGISNQPQHF. In nucleotides, the CDR3 is TGTGCCAGCAGCTTGGGAGGGATAAGCAATCAGCCCCAGCATTTT.

CDR3: CASSLAFPYGYTF. CDR3 in DNA: TGTGCCAGCAGTTTAGCATTTCCCTATGGCTACACCTTC. The chain is built from TRBV28 and TRBJ1-2; D gene ambiguous. Trimming pared 2 bases from V and 4 bases from J, leaving 8 bases between. This CDR3 comprises 13 residues. From germline, CDR1 is MDHEN and CDR2 SYDVKM.

This clone was detected a few times. The gene calls are TRBV5-1 and TRBJ2-2; D is unclear. Germline assignment: CDR1 SGHRS and CDR2 YFSETQ. Trimming removed 1 base at V and 2 bases at J, with 0 bases between. This CDR3 is 12 amino acids long. The chain's CDR3 is CASSLNTGELFF. For the CDR3, the DNA is TGCGCCAGCAGCTTGAACACCGGGGAGCTGTTTTTT.

The chain couples TRBV28 to TRBJ1-3; the D is unclear. Trimming removed 3 bases from V and 5 bases from J, with 8 bases in between. Germline V gene lookup returns CDR1 MDHEN and CDR2 SYDVKM. CDR3 length equals 13 residues. CDR3 sequence reads: CASSFEDRNTIYF. DNA of the CDR3: TGTGCCAGCAGTTTTGAAGACAGAAACACCATATATTTT.

The rearrangement joins TRBV6-5 to TRBJ2-6; D is possibly TRBD2 (5 bases). The germline gives CDR1 MNHEY, CDR2 SVGAGI. This CDR3 has 16 residues. V dropped 4 bases and J dropped 0 bases, with 10 bases sitting between them. The CDR3 loop reads CASSFPGSSGANVLTF. CDR3 bases: TGTGCCAGCAGTTTCCCGGGGTCCTCTGGGGCCAACGTCCTGACTTTC.

The chain employs TRBV19 and TRBJ2-1, with a possible D match to TRBD1 (6 bases). The CDR3 consists of 15 residues. Germline V CDR1 and CDR2: LNHDA, SQIVND (reference sequence). V was pared by 3 bases and J by 5 bases, with 14 bases between. The CDR3 nucleotides read TGTGCCAGTAGTATGGTGAAGGGGGTAAACAATGAGCAGTTCTTC. It yields the protein CASSMVKGVNNEQFF.

The chain uses TRBV4-2 and TRBJ1-5; maybe TRBD1 (5 bases). Germline values: CDR1 LGHNA, CDR2 YNFKEQ. V was shortened by 2 bases and J by 7 bases, with 18 bases between the two germline ends. The CDR3 totals 16 residues. This CDR3 reads CASSQQLQGVWQPQHF. DNA of the CDR3: TGTGCCAGCAGCCAACAGTTGCAGGGAGTTTGGCAGCCCCAGCATTTT.

This chain joins TRBV11-3 and TRBJ2-3; D not certain. V was trimmed by 2 bases and J by 3 bases, leaving 6 bases between them. The CDR3 contains 13 residues. Germline V CDR1 and CDR2: SGHNT, YENEEA. CDR3: CASSLHGTDTQYF. The CDR3 coding sequence is TGTGCCAGCAGCTTACATGGGACAGATACGCAGTATTTT.

V is TRBV11-2 and J is TRBJ2-7, with D tentatively TRBD2 (5 bases). CDR1 is SGHAT and CDR2 is FQNNGV in the germline V gene. Trimming took off 1 base at V and 4 bases at J, with 5 bases between the two ends. The CDR3 extends over 12 amino acids. The CDR3 DNA is TGTGCCAGCAGCTTAGCGGGGTACGAGCAGTACTTC. This translates into CASSLAGYEQYF.

The rearrangement joins TRBV29-1 to TRBJ2-3; TRBD2 aligns across 7 bases. Germline trimming cut 3 bases from V and 0 bases from J; bases unmatched to any gene: 6. Germline CDR1 reads SQVTM; CDR2 reads ANQGSEA. This CDR3 region has 15 residues. The CDR3 DNA sequence: TGCAGCGTTGATGGGCTAGCGGAAAGCACAGATACGCAGTATTTT. Translated, it gives CSVDGLAESTDTQYF.

The chain combines TRBV7-2 with TRBJ1-3; no reliable D call. Deletions cut 1 base from V and 0 bases from J, with 7 bases between. This CDR3 region has 15 residues. CDR1 is SGHTA, CDR2 FQGNSA, per germline. The CDR3 region has the DNA TGTGCCAGCAGCTTAGGCGACATCTCTGGAAACACCATATATTTT. Its translation is CASSLGDISGNTIYF.

J is TRBJ2-1 and V is TRBV2, with TRBD2 matching over 11 bases. This CDR3 is built from 18 residues. CDR1 SNHLY and CDR2 FYNNEI come from the germline V gene. Losses at the gene ends were 6 bases for V and 4 bases for J; bases not matched to a gene: 14. The CDR3, as DNA: TGTGCCAGCAGAATCGGACTAGCGGGTATTACCCATTACAATGAGCAGTTCTTC. This sequence encodes CASRIGLAGITHYNEQFF.